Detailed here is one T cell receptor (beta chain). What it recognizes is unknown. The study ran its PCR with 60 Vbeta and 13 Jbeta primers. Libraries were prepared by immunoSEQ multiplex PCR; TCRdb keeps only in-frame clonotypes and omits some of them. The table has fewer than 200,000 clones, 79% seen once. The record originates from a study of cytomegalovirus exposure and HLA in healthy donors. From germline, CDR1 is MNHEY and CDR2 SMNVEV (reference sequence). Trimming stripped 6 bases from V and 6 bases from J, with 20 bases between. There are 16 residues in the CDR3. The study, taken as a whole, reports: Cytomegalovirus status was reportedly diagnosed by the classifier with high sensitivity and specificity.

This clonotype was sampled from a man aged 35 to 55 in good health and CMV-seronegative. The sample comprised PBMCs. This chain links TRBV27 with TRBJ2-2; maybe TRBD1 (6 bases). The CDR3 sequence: CASRGIQVAGAGELFF. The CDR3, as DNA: TGTGCCAGCAGAGGGATTCAGGTTGCAGGGGCCGGGGAGCTGTTTTTT.